The entry that follows covers one T cell receptor (beta chain) sequence. Its antigen is still unknown. The data are from a study of shared clonotypes between healthy human individuals. Genomic DNA from each subset was divided evenly over several immunoSEQ plates. Sorted subsets were amplified in replicate PCRs using 200 ng DNA, about 30,000 T cell genomes. Method: immunoSEQ multiplex PCR; TCRdb's copy keeps in-frame clones and lacks some. The sample yields hundreds of thousands of clones, 96% seen once. V was pared by 4 bases and J by 0 bases, with 10 bases between. The germline gives CDR1 MGHRA, CDR2 YSYEKL. This CDR3 contains 15 residues. Whole-study results and caveats: Memory subsets generally showed smaller estimated richness than naive subsets did. Represented diversity, genetic and exposure-history alike, was limited by few donors.

Naive-designated CD8 cells lacked CD45RO, were positively enriched for CCR7, and omitted terminally differentiated effector memory CD45RA+ cells. The sample was naive CD8+ T cells sorted from blood. This sequence was found in a woman in her twenties or thirties in good health. V usage is TRBV4-1 and J usage is TRBJ1-3, with a possible D match to TRBD1 (6 bases). The CDR3: CASSRQVSSGNTIYF. CDR3 sequence (DNA): TGCGCCAGCAGCCGACAGGTCAGCTCTGGAAACACCATATATTTT.